This is a list of T cell receptor beta chains from one sample in a study of CD8 T cells in ankylosing spondylitis. From the 5' RACE reads, TCRdb called clonotypes with MiXCR, one entry per CDR3 protein. The sample holds about 840,000 distinct CDR3 sequences, around 11% seen once. Sequencing used blood, either unsorted or a sorted T cell fraction (not recorded which). The receptors were gathered from a male donor with ankylosing spondylitis. The CDR3 runs from the conserved cysteine through the conserved F or W. D genes are given only for firm matches. Size tells how often a clone was seen (once, few, many) or the class of an expanded clone, and some rows leave it out.

d_call j_call v_call clone_size cdr3_nt cdr3_aa
- TRBJ2-7 TRBV7-9 many TGTGCCAGCAGCTTAGCGAATGGGGGAAGCGAGCAGTACTTC CASSLANGGSEQYF
TRBD2 TRBJ2-1 TRBV4-3 - TGCGCCAGCAGCCAAGGACTAGCGGGGGGGGCGGGTATCAATGAGCAGTTCTTC CASSQGLAGGAGINEQFF
- TRBJ2-3 TRBV7-2 many TGTGCCAGCAGCCCCCAAGGCGGGGGCCTAGATACGCAGTATTTT CASSPQGGGLDTQYF
- TRBJ1-5 TRBV12-3/TRBV12-4 few TGTGCCAGCAGCCGACAATCTTTTCAGCCCCAGCATTTT CASSRQSFQPQHF
- TRBJ2-5 TRBV20-1 - TGCAGTGCTAGAGATCATAGGGCAGGGCAAGAGACCCAGTACTTC CSARDHRAGQETQYF
TRBD1 TRBJ2-1 TRBV24-1 few TGTGCCACCAGTGATCCCTATAGACAGGGGGAAGAAAGTGAGCAGTTCTTC CATSDPYRQGEESEQFF
TRBD2 TRBJ2-1 TRBV11-2 - TGTGCCAGCAGCTTTGAGCGGGAGACTGAGCAGTTCTTC CASSFERETEQFF
- TRBJ1-1 TRBV18 few TGTGCCAGCTCACCTACTATCGGGGGGAACACTGAAGCTTTCTTT CASSPTIGGNTEAFF
TRBD1 TRBJ2-7 TRBV5-1 many TGCGCCAGCAGCTTTCTTCCACAGGGGAACTACGAGCAGTACTTC CASSFLPQGNYEQYF
TRBD1 TRBJ1-5 TRBV20-1 few TGCAGTGCTTGGGACAGTAATCAGCCCCAGCATTTT CSAWDSNQPQHF
- TRBJ2-1 TRBV5-5 - TGTGCCAGCAGCCCGGGACTTAGTGCGTCCTACAATGAGCAGTTCTTC CASSPGLSASYNEQFF
- TRBJ1-2 TRBV6-5 - TGTGCCAGCAGTTACCTTGGTCAGGACTCCACCTTC CASSYLGQDSTF
- TRBJ1-5 TRBV20-1 - TGCAGTGCTAGTTCGGGTGAGCCCCAGCATTTT CSASSGEPQHF
- TRBJ2-1 TRBV11-2 - TGTGCCAGCAGCTTAAAGGGACGTGAGCAGTTCTTC CASSLKGREQFF
- TRBJ2-3 TRBV20-1 - TGCAGTGCTAGCTTAGTAGCAGATACGCAGTATTTT CSASLVADTQYF
- TRBJ1-4 TRBV4-1 many TGCGCCAGCAGCCAAGAAGTCACTTCTAATGAAAAACTGTTTTTT CASSQEVTSNEKLFF
- TRBJ2-1 TRBV6-2/TRBV6-3 few TGTGCCAGCAGGGAGGACGGATACAATGAGCAGTTCTTC CASREDGYNEQFF
TRBD2 TRBJ2-3 TRBV7-2 few TGTGCCAGCAGCCAGACTAGCGGGACCACAGATACGCAGTATTTT CASSQTSGTTDTQYF
- TRBJ2-5 TRBV5-1 - TGCGCCAGCAGCTTGGCCGTAATCGAGACCCAGTACTTC CASSLAVIETQYF
- TRBJ1-1 TRBV9 few TGTGCCAGCAGCGTATATTGGGACACTGAAGCTTTCTTT CASSVYWDTEAFF
- TRBJ2-7 TRBV11-1 - TGTGCCAGCAGCTCTAGGACGGACGGCTACGAGCAGTACTTC CASSSRTDGYEQYF
- TRBJ1-5 TRBV27 few TGTGCCAGCAGCGCTCGCAGGACGGCATATAGCAATCAGCCCCAGCATTTT CASSARRTAYSNQPQHF
- TRBJ2-5 TRBV10-3 - TGTGCCACACGGCGGGATCTCCAAGAGACCCAGTACTTC CATRRDLQETQYF
- TRBJ2-5 TRBV20-1 few TGCAGTGCTAGCTCTGGGGGGACCCAGTACTTC CSASSGGTQYF
- TRBJ2-3 TRBV10-3 - TGTGCCATCAGTGAGTCCCCCGGGAGCACAGGTACGCAGTATTTT CAISESPGSTGTQYF
TRBD2 TRBJ2-3 TRBV5-1 few TGCGCCAGCAGCCTCAGACCCCAGCGGGGTGGAGATACGCAGTATTTT CASSLRPQRGGDTQYF
TRBD1 TRBJ1-2 TRBV10-3 - TGTGCCATCAGCCAGGGACAGGGGGCGGGTAGTGGCTACACCTTC CAISQGQGAGSGYTF
- TRBJ2-1 TRBV5-1 - TGCGCCAGCAGCTTGGGGCAGGACTTGTACTACAATGAGCAGTTCTTC CASSLGQDLYYNEQFF
- TRBJ2-7 TRBV29-1 many TGCAGCGTTGGTGCAGGAGGGGCCGAGCAGTACTTC CSVGAGGAEQYF
- TRBJ2-2 TRBV5-5 many TGTGCCAGCAGCTCGGACAGACCGGGGGAGCTGTTTTTT CASSSDRPGELFF
- TRBJ1-1 TRBV29-1 many TGCAGCGTTGGTAGGACGGGGGACGCTGAAGCTTTCTTT CSVGRTGDAEAFF
TRBD2 TRBJ2-3 TRBV11-2 few TGTGCCAGCAGCCAAATGAGGACTAGCGGGAGTGGGGTTGATACGCAGTATTTT CASSQMRTSGSGVDTQYF
- TRBJ1-1 TRBV11-2 - TGTGCCAGCAGCTTATTCCGGGACCGTAACACTGAAGCTTTCTTT CASSLFRDRNTEAFF
- TRBJ2-7 TRBV4-2 few TGTGCCAGCAGATGGAGCGACGGAAGCTCCTACGAGCAGTACTTC CASRWSDGSSYEQYF
TRBD1 TRBJ1-1 TRBV15 - TGTGCCACCAGCACGGGACAGGGGAAGACTGAAGCTTTCTTT CATSTGQGKTEAFF
- TRBJ1-3 TRBV7-8 - TGTGCCAGCAGCTTAGCTCAACAGGGCTTAACCATATATTTT CASSLAQQGLTIYF
TRBD2 TRBJ2-7 TRBV28 - TGTGCCAGCAGTTTAATGGCTAGCGGGAGTCGCGAGCAGTACTTC CASSLMASGSREQYF
TRBD1 TRBJ1-5 TRBV4-2 few TGTGCCAGCAACCCGGGACAGGGGCGATATAGCAATCAGCCCCAGCATTTT CASNPGQGRYSNQPQHF
- TRBJ2-1 TRBV6-2/TRBV6-3 few TGTGCCAGCAAGGAGCCCAATCCTCGTGAGCAGTTCTTC CASKEPNPREQFF
- TRBJ2-1 TRBV28 few TGTGCCAGCAGTGACTTTACAGGGTACGTTGAGCAGTTCTTC CASSDFTGYVEQFF
- TRBJ1-6 TRBV5-5 - TGTGCCAGCAGCTTGAATTCCGGGGCCGATTCACCCCTCCACTTT CASSLNSGADSPLHF
TRBD1 TRBJ1-1 TRBV29-1 many TGCAGCGTTGGGGGACAGGGGGCGCGAACTGAAGCTTTCTTT CSVGGQGARTEAFF
- TRBJ1-2 TRBV5-1 few TGCGCCAGCAGCTGGTCCGGGACCGGCAACTATGGCTACACCTTC CASSWSGTGNYGYTF
TRBD2 TRBJ2-1 TRBV20-1 few TGCAGTGCTAGAGGGCTTGGAGCGGGAGAGTTCTTCAATGAGCAGTTCTTC CSARGLGAGEFFNEQFF
- TRBJ1-1 TRBV4-1 - TGCGCCAGCAGCCAATTACAGACCTACACTGAAGCTTTCTTT CASSQLQTYTEAFF
- TRBJ1-3 TRBV6-5 few TGTGCCAGCAGTTACTCCGGAGGGTCTGGAAACACCATATATTTT CASSYSGGSGNTIYF
- TRBJ1-5 TRBV15 - TGTGCCACCAGCAGAGATCGCGGTCAGCCCCAGCATTTT CATSRDRGQPQHF
TRBD2 TRBJ2-3 TRBV2 - TGTGCCCGCAGCGGGGGAGCAGCCACAGATACGCAGTATTTT CARSGGAATDTQYF
- TRBJ2-7 TRBV28 few TGTGCCAGCATGGGACGGATCTACGAGCAGTACTTC CASMGRIYEQYF
TRBD2 TRBJ2-1 TRBV5-5 few TGTGCCAGCAGCTTGGAGTTTGCTAGCGGGGGGCATTACAATGAGCAGTTCTTC CASSLEFASGGHYNEQFF
TRBD1 TRBJ1-4 TRBV6-5 - TGTGCCAGCAGTTCTGGACAGGGCCGTGAAAAACTGTTTTTT CASSSGQGREKLFF
TRBD1 TRBJ2-1 TRBV29-1 many TGCAGCGTAGGGACAGGGGCCTACAATGAGCAGTTCTTC CSVGTGAYNEQFF
- TRBJ2-2 TRBV5-1 few TGCGCCAGCAGCCAGGCCGTTTTTCCCGGGGAGCTGTTTTTT CASSQAVFPGELFF
- TRBJ1-6 TRBV4-3 - TGCGCCAGCAGCCGAACAAGGGGCGAGGATTCACCCCTCCACTTT CASSRTRGEDSPLHF